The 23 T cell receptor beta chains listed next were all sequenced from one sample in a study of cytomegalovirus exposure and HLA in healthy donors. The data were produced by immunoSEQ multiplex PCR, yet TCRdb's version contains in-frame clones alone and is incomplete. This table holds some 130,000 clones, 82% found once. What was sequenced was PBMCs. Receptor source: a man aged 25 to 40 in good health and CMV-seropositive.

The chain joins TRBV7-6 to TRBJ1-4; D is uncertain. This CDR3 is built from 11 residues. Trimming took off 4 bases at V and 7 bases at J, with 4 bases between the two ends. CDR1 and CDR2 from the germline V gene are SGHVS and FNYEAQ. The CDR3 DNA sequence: TGTGCCAGCAGCTCGGGTGAAAAACTGTTTTTT. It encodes CASSSGEKLFF.

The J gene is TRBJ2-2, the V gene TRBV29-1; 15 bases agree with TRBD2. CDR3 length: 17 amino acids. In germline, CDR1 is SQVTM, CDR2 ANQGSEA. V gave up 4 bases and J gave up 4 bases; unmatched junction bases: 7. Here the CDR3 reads CSVVGLAGGRLTGELFF. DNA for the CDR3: TGCAGCGTTGTGGGACTAGCGGGAGGAAGACTCACCGGGGAGCTGTTTTTT.

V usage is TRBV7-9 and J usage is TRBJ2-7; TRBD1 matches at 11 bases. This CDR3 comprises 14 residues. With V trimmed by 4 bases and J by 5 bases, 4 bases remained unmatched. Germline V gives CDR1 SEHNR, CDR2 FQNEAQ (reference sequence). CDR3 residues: CASSSWTGGDEQYF. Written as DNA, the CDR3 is TGTGCCAGCAGCTCCTGGACAGGGGGCGACGAGCAGTACTTC. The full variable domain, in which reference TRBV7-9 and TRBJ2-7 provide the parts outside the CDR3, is DTGVSQNPRHKITKRGQNVTFRCDPISEHNRLYWYRQTLGQGPEFLTYFQNEAQLEKSRLLSDRFSAERPKGSFSTLEIQRTEQGDSAMYLCASSSWTGGDEQYFGPGTRLTVT.

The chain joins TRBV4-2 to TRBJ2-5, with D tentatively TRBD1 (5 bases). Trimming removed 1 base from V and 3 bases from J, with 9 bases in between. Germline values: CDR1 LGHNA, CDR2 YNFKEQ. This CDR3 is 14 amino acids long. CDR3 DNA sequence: TGTGCCAGCAGCCAAGCAGGGCTAGAAGAGACCCAGTACTTC. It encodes CASSQAGLEETQYF.

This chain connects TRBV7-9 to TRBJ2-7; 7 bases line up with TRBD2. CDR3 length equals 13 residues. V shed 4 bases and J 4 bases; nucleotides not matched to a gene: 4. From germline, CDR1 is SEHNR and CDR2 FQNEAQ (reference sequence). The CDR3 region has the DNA TGTGCCAGCAGCTCGGGACTAACATACGAGCAGTACTTC. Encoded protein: CASSSGLTYEQYF.

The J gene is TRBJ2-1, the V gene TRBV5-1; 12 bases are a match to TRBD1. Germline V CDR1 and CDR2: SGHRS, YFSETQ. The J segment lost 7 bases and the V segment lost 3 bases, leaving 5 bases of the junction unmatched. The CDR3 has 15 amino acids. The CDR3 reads CASSWGDRGRNEQFF. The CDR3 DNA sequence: TGCGCCAGCAGCTGGGGGGACAGGGGGCGAAATGAGCAGTTCTTC.

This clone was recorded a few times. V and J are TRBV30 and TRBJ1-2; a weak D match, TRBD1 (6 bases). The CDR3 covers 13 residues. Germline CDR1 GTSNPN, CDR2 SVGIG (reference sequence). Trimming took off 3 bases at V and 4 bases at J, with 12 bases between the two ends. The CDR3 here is CAWREQGSYGYTF. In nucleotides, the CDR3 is TGTGCCTGGAGGGAACAGGGCTCCTATGGCTACACCTTC.

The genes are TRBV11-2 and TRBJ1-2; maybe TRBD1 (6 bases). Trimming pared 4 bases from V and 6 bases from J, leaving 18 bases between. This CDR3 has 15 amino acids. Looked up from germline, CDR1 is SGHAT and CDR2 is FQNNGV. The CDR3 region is CASSSVRGGVNGYTF. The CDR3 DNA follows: TGTGCCAGCAGCTCCGTAAGGGGGGGTGTCAATGGCTACACCTTC.

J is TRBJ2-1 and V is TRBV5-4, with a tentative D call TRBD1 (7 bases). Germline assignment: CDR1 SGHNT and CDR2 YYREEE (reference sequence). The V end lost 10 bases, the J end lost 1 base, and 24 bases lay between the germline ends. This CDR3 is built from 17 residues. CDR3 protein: CAVQQGRNKLSYNEQFF. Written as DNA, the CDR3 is TGTGCCGTCCAACAGGGGAGGAACAAGCTGTCCTACAATGAGCAGTTCTTC.

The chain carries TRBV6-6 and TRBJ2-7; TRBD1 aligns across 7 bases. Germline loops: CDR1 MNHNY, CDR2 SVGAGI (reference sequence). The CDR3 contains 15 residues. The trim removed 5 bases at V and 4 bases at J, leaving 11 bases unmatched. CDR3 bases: TGTGCCAGCAGTGGCCCGGAGACAGGGCGTTACGAGCAGTACTTC. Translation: CASSGPETGRYEQYF.

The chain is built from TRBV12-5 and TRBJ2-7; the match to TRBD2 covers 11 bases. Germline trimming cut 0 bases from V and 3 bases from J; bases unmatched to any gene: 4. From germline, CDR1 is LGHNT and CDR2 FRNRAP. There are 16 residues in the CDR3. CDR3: CASGLVLAGADYEQYF. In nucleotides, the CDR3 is TGTGCTAGTGGTTTGGTACTAGCGGGAGCCGACTACGAGCAGTACTTC. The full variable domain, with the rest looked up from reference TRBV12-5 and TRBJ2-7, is DARVTQTPRHKVTEMGQEVTMRCQPILGHNTVFWYRQTMMQGLELLAYFRNRAPLDDSGMPKDRFSAEMPDATLATLKIQPSEPRDSAVYFCASGLVLAGADYEQYFGPGTRLTVT.

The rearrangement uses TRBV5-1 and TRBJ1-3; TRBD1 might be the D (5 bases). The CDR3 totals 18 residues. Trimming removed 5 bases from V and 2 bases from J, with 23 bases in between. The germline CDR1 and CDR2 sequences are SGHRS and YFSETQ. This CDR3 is CASSRYIDSPSPGNTIYF. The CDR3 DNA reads TGCGCCAGCAGTCGTTACATTGACAGCCCGAGCCCTGGAAACACCATATATTTT.

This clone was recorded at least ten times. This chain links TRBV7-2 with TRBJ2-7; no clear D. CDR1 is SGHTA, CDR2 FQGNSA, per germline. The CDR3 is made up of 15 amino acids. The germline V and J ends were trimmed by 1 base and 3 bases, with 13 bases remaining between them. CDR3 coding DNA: TGTGCCAGCAGCTTAGATCCAACTCCTATCTACGAGCAGTACTTC. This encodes CASSLDPTPIYEQYF.

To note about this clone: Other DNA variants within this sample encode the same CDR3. CDR3 in amino acids: CAWSVRSGREPQHF. Here the CDR3 DNA reads TGTGCCTGGAGTGTAAGGTCCGGGCGGGAGCCCCAGCATTTT. The rearrangement uses TRBV30 and TRBJ1-5, with D unclear. The CDR3 length is 14 residues. Trimming pared 0 bases from V and 8 bases from J, leaving 14 bases between. Germline V gene data show CDR1 as GTSNPN and CDR2 as SVGIG (reference sequence).

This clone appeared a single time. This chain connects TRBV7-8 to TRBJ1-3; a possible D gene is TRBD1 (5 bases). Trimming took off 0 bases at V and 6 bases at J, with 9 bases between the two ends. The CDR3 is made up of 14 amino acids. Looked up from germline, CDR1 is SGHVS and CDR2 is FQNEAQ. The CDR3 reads CASSLAQATNTIYF. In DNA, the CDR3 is TGTGCCAGCAGCTTAGCACAGGCCACAAACACCATATATTTT.

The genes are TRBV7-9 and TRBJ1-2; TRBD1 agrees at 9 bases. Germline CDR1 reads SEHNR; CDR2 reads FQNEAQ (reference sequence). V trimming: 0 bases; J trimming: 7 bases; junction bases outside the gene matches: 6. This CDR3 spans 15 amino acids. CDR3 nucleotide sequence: TGTGCCAGCAGCTTAGCGTCGGGACAGGGTGGTGGCTACACCTTC. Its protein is CASSLASGQGGGYTF.

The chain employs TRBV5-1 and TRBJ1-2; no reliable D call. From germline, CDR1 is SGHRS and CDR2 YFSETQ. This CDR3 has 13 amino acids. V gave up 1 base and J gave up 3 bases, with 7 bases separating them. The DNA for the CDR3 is TGCGCCAGCAGCTTGCAGAATTACTATGGCTACACCTTC. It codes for CASSLQNYYGYTF.

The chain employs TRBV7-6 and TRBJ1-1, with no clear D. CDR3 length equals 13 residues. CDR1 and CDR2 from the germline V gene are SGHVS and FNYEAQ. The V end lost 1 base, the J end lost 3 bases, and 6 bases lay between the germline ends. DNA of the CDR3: TGTGCCAGCAGCTTAGACGGGGACACTGAAGCTTTCTTT. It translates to CASSLDGDTEAFF.

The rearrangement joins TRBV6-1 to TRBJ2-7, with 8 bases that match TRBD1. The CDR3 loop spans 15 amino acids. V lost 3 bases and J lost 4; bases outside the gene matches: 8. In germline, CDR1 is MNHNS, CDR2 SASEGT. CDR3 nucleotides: TGTGCCAGCAGTGATATAGGACAGGGTACGTACGAGCAGTACTTC. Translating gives CASSDIGQGTYEQYF.

Here the CDR3 reads CASSPIQGTYGYTF. Written as DNA, the CDR3 is TGTGCCAGCAGCCCAATACAGGGAACCTATGGCTACACCTTC. V gene TRBV7-2 combines with J gene TRBJ1-2; D is possibly TRBD1 (6 bases). The CDR3 length is 14 residues. Germline V gene lookup returns CDR1 SGHTA and CDR2 FQGNSA. Trimming took off 5 bases at V and 4 bases at J, with 14 bases between the two ends.

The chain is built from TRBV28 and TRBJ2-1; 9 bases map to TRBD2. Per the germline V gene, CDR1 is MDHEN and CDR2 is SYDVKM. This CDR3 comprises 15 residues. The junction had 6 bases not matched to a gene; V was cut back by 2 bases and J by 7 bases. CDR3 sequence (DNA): TGTGCCAGCAGTTTAATTGGCGGGGGGGGTAATGAGCAGTTCTTC. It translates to CASSLIGGGGNEQFF.

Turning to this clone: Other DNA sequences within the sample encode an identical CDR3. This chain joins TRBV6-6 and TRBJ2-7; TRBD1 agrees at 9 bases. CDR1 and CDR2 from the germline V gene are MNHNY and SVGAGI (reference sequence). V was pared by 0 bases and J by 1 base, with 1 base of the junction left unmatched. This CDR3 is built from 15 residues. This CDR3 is CASSYSGTGSYEQYF. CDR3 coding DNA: TGTGCCAGCAGTTACTCCGGGACAGGGTCCTACGAGCAGTACTTC.

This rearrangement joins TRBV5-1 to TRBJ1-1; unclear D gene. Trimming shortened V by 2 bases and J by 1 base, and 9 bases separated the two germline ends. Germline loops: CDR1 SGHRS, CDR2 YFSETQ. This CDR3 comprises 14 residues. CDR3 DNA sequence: TGCGCCAGCAGCTTATCAGCGTCGAACACTGAAGCTTTCTTT. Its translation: CASSLSASNTEAFF. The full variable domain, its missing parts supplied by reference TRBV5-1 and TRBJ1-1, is KAGVTQTPRYLIKTRGQQVTLSCSPISGHRSVSWYQQTPGQGLQFLFEYFSETQRNKGNFPGRFSGRQFSNSRSEMNVSTLELGDSALYLCASSLSASNTEAFFGQGTRLTVV.